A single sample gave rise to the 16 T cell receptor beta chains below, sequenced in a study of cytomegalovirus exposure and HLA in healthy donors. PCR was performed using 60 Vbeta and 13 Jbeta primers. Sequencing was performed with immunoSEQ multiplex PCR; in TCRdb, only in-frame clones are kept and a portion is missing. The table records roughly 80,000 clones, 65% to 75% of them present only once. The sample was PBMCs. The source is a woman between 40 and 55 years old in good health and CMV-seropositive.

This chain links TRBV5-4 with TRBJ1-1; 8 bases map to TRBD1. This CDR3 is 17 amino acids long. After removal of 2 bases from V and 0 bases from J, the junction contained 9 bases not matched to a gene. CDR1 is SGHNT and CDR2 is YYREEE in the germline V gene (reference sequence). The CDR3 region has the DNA TGTGCCAGCAGCTTAGCAGGGGGCGCGGCTATGAACACTGAAGCTTTCTTT. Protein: CASSLAGGAAMNTEAFF.

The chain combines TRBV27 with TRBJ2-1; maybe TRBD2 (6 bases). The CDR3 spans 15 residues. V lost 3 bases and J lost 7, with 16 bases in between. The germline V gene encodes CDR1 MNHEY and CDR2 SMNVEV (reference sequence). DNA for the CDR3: TGTGCCAGCAGTTTTTATCGAGTAAGCGGGAATGAGCAGTTCTTC. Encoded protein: CASSFYRVSGNEQFF.

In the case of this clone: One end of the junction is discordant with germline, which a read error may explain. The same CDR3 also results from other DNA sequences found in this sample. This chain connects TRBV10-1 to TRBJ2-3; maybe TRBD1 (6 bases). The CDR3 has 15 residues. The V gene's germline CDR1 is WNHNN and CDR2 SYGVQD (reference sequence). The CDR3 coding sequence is TGCGCCAGCAGTGGAGGACAGTCTAGCACAGATACACAGTATTTT. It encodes CASSGGQSSTDTQYF.

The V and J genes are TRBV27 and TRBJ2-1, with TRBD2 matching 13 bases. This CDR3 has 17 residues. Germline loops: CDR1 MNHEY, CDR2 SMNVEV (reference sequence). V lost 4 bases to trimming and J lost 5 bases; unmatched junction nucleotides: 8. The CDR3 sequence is CASSSSGTSGIHNEQFF. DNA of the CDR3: TGTGCCAGCAGTTCCTCCGGGACTAGCGGGATCCACAATGAGCAGTTCTTC.

The CDR3 protein is CASSPGGTGVYEQYF. CDR3 coding DNA: TGCGCCAGCAGCCCTGGAGGGACAGGGGTCTACGAGCAGTACTTC. The rearrangement joins TRBV5-1 to TRBJ2-7; 10 nucleotides agree with TRBD1. Looked up from germline, CDR1 is SGHRS and CDR2 is YFSETQ. V was pared by 4 bases and J by 3 bases, with 7 bases of the junction left unmatched. This CDR3 has 15 amino acids. Full variable domain (missing parts from reference TRBV5-1 and TRBJ2-7): KAGVTQTPRYLIKTRGQQVTLSCSPISGHRSVSWYQQTPGQGLQFLFEYFSETQRNKGNFPGRFSGRQFSNSRSEMNVSTLELGDSALYLCASSPGGTGVYEQYFGPGTRLTVT.

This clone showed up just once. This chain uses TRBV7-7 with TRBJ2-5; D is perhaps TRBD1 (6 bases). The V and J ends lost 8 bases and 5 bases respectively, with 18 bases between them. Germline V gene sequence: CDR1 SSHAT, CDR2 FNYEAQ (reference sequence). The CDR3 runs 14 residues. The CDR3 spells CASSTSGVRETQYF. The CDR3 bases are TGTGCCAGCTCGACCTCAGGGGTTCGTGAGACCCAGTACTTC.

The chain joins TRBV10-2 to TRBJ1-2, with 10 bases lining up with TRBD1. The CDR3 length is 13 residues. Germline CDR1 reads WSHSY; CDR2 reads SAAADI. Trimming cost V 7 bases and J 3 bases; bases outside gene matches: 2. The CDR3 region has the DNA TGCGCCAGCACCGGGACAGGGGACTATGGCTACACCTTC. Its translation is CASTGTGDYGYTF.

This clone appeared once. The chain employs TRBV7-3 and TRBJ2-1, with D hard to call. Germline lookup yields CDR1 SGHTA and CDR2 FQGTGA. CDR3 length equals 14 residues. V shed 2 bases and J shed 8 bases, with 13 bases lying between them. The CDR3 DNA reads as TGTGCCAGCAGCTTATCCCGACTTAGCCATGAGCAGTTCTTC. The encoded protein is CASSLSRLSHEQFF.

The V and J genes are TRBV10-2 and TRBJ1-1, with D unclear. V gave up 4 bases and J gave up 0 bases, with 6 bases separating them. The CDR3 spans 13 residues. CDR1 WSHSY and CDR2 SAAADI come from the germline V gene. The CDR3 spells CASSGGLNTEAFF. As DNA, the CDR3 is TGCGCCAGCAGTGGCGGGTTGAACACTGAAGCTTTCTTT.

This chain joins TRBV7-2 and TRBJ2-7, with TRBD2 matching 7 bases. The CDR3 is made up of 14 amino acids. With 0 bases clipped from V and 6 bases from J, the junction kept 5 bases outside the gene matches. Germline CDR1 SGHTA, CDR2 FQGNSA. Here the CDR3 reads CASSLASGTTEQYF. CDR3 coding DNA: TGTGCCAGCAGCTTAGCGTCCGGGACTACCGAGCAGTACTTC. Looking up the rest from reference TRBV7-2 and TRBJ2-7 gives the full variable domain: GAGVSQSPSNKVTEKGKDVELRCDPISGHTALYWYRQSLGQGLEFLIYFQGNSAPDKSGLPSDRFSAERTGGSVSTLTIQRTQQEDSAVYLCASSLASGTTEQYFGPGTRLTVT.

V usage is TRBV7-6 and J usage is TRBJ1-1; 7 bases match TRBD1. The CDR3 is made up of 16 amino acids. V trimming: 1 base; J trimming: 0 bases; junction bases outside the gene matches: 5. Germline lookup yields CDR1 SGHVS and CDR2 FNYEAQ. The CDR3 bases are TGTGCCAGCAGCTTAGGAAAGGGGGCGATGAACACTGAAGCTTTCTTT. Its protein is CASSLGKGAMNTEAFF.

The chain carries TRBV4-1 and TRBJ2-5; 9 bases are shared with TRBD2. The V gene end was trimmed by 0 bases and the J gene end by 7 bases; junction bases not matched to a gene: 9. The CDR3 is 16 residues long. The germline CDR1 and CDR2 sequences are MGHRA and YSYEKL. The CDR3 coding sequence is TGCGCCAGCAGCCAAGAGTTTCCTAGCGGGATGGGGACCCAGTACTTC. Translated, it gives CASSQEFPSGMGTQYF.

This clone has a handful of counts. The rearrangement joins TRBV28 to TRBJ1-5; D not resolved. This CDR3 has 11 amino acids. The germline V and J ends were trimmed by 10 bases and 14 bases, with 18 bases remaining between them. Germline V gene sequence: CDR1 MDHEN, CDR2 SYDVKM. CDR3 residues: CATFGETFKHF. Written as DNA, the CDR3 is TGTGCCACCTTCGGGGAGACATTCAAGCATTTT.

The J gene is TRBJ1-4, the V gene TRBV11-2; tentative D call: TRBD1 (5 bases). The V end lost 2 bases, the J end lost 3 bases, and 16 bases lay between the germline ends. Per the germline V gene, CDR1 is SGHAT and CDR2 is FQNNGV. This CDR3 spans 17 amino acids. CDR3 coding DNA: TGTGCCAGCAGCTTATGGGGCAGGGTAGCCCCTAATGAAAAACTGTTTTTT. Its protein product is CASSLWGRVAPNEKLFF.

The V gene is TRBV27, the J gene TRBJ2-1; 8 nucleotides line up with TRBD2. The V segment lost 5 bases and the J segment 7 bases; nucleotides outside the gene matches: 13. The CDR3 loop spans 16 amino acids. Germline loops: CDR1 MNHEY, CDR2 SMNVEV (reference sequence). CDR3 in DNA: TGTGCCAGCAGTCTATTCACTAGCGGACCTTGGAATGAGCAGTTCTTC. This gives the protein CASSLFTSGPWNEQFF.

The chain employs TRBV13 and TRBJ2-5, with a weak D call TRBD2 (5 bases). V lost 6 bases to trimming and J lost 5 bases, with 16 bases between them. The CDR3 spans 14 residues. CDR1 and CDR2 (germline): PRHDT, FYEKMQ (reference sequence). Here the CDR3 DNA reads TGTGCCAGCAGACCAACGGGGTCCTGGGAGACCCAGTACTTC. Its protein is CASRPTGSWETQYF. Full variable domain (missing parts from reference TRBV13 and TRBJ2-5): AAGVIQSPRHLIKEKRETATLKCYPIPRHDTVYWYQQGPGQDPQFLISFYEKMQSDKGSIPDRFSAQQFSDYHSELNMSSLELGDSALYFCASRPTGSWETQYFGPGTRLLVL.